This entry lists 30 T cell receptor beta chains sequenced from one sample in a study of T cell clonality in common variable immunodeficiency. Study-wide results and caveats: Reportedly, TCR beta sequences from common variable immunodeficiency showed fewer deletions and N-nucleotide insertions.

These receptors are not linked to any known antigen. Using immunoSEQ multiplex PCR, the repertoire was profiled, and TCRdb retains in-frame clones only, with some absent. The profile covers around 32,000 clones, none occurring a single time. Input material: peripheral blood mononuclear cells. These receptors were taken from a human donor with common variable immunodeficiency.

Concerning this clone itself: The CDR3 extends 3 residues past the end of the read, so its final part is completed from the germline J gene. The chain has TRBV2 and TRBJ1-6; D may be TRBD1 (6 bases). Germline lookup yields CDR1 SNHLY and CDR2 FYNNEI. CDR3 length: 15 residues. The sequenced CDR3 bases are TGTGCCAGCAGGATTCCCGGGACACCTTTGGATCCC. This sequence encodes CASRIPGTPLDP. The CDR3 as a whole reads CASRIPGTPLDPLHF.

In this sample, this clone turned up a few times. The read terminates 3 residues ahead of where the CDR3 ends, so the germline J gene completes it. The rearrangement uses TRBV7-3 and TRBJ1-1, with 8 bases fitting TRBD1. Germline CDR1 is SGHTA and CDR2 is FQGTGA. Trimming at V came to 6 bases and at J to 5 bases, leaving 5 bases not matched to a gene. The CDR3 spans 13 residues. This chain's CDR3 is CASRLQGGTEAFF. The sequenced CDR3 bases are TGTGCCAGCAGGCTACAGGGGGGAACTGAA. Full variable domain (rest looked up from reference TRBV7-3 and TRBJ1-1): GAGVSQTPSNKVTEKGKYVELRCDPISGHTALYWYRQSLGQGPEFLIYFQGTGAADDSGLPNDRFFAVRPEGSVSTLKIQRTERGDSAVYLCASRLQGGTEAFFGQGTRLTVV.

This clone was counted at least ten times. With the read ending 3 residues before the CDR3 end, the germline J gene is used to fill in that end. The chain recombines TRBV11-3 with TRBJ2-5, with TRBD2 matching 7 bases. The CDR3 runs to 15 residues. CDR1 SGHNT and CDR2 YENEEA come from the germline V gene. J gave up 4 bases and V 6 bases, and 11 bases lay outside the gene matches. This chain's CDR3 is CASSVSSGARETQYF. CDR3 bases read: TGTGCCAGCAGTGTATCGAGCGGGGCACGAGAGACC.

To note about this clone: The CDR3 end lies 3 residues beyond the end of the read and is filled in from the germline J gene. The rearrangement joins TRBV18 to TRBJ1-5; weak D call: TRBD1 (6 bases). V dropped 4 bases and J dropped 1 base, with 11 bases sitting between them. The CDR3 extends over 15 amino acids. Germline lookup yields CDR1 KGHSH and CDR2 LQKENI. The CDR3 sequence: CASSRGQQSNQPQHF. The CDR3 bases that were read are TGTGCCAGCTCACGCGGACAGCAAAGCAATCAGCCC.

Points on this clone: The read terminates 3 residues ahead of where the CDR3 ends, so the germline J gene completes it. This sequence joins TRBV19 and TRBJ2-1; 9 bases line up with TRBD2. Germline CDR1 and CDR2: LNHDA and SQIVND (reference sequence). This CDR3 comprises 13 residues. V was pared by 10 bases and J by 2 bases, with 3 bases of the junction left unmatched. The chain's CDR3 is CATERGAYNEQFF. The covered CDR3 bases are TGTGCCACCGAGCGGGGGGCCTACAATGAG.

This clone was counted between two and nine times. The read terminates 3 residues before the CDR3 end, so the remaining end is supplied by the germline J gene. The V gene is TRBV5-5, the J gene TRBJ1-6; TRBD1 aligns across 7 bases. The CDR3 extends over 14 amino acids. Germline V gene data show CDR1 as SGHKS and CDR2 as YYEKEE (reference sequence). V shed 4 bases, J shed 9 bases, and the junction held 7 bases outside the gene matches. The part of the CDR3 DNA that was read is TGTGCCAGCAGCCCGGGACAGAGTCTTTCACCC. Translation: CASSPGQSLSP. The whole CDR3 protein is CASSPGQSLSPLHF.

This clone was seen more than once but under ten times. The DNA ends 3 residues before the CDR3 does, and the rest of the CDR3 is filled in from the germline J gene. This chain connects TRBV7-9 to TRBJ1-2; D is possibly TRBD1 (5 bases). Germline loops: CDR1 SEHNR, CDR2 FQNEAQ (reference sequence). V gave up 6 bases and J gave up 4 bases, with 15 bases separating them. The CDR3 runs 14 residues. CDR3 region: CASSGAPSGYGYTF. CDR3 bases read: TGTGCCAGCAGTGGGGCCCCGTCGGGCTATGGC. Supplemented by reference TRBV7-9 and TRBJ1-2, the full variable domain reads DTGVSQNPRHKITKRGQNVTFRCDPISEHNRLYWYRQTLGQGPEFLTYFQNEAQLEKSRLLSDRFSAERPKGSFSTLEIQRTEQGDSAMYLCASSGAPSGYGYTFGSGTRLTVV.

In its sample, this clone was seen many times. The sequenced CDR3 bases are TGTGCCAGCAGTCCGACTAGCGGGGGGATCACAGATACG. This gives the protein CASSPTSGGITDT. The whole CDR3 reads CASSPTSGGITDTQYF. The chain uses TRBV6-2 or TRBV6-3 and TRBJ2-3, with 13 bases aligning to TRBD2. The CDR3 extends 3 residues past the end of the read, so its final part is completed from the germline J gene. V shed 5 bases and J 2 bases; nucleotides not matched to a gene: 4. The V gene's germline CDR1 is MNHEY and CDR2 SVGEGT. The CDR3 consists of 16 residues.

This clone has a handful of counts. The DNA ends 3 residues before the CDR3 does, and the rest of the CDR3 is filled in from the germline J gene. This rearrangement joins TRBV19 to TRBJ1-2, with 8 bases aligning to TRBD1. V dropped 6 bases and J dropped 4; count of bases not matched to a gene: 4. CDR1 LNHDA and CDR2 SQIVND come from the germline V gene (reference sequence). The CDR3 loop spans 13 amino acids. The CDR3 bases that were read are TGTGCCAGTAGCCCCGGGACAGGCTATGGC. It yields the protein CASSPGTGYG. The whole CDR3 protein is CASSPGTGYGYTF.

This clone came up many times. The read ends 3 residues before the CDR3 terminus; that terminus is restored from the germline J gene. This chain connects TRBV18 to TRBJ2-7, with unresolved D. The CDR3 has 13 amino acids. V lost 4 bases, J lost 4 bases, and 11 bases lay in between. Germline V gives CDR1 KGHSH, CDR2 LQKENI. Here the CDR3 reads CASSLYSGYEQYF. CDR3 DNA, as far as it was read: TGTGCCAGCTCACTATACTCGGGTTACGAG.

This clone was observed many times. The chain's CDR3 is CSVVGLANYGYTF. The sequenced part of the CDR3 DNA is TGCAGCGTTGTGGGCTTAGCTAACTATGGC. The chain couples TRBV29-1 to TRBJ1-2; D ambiguous. The read halts 3 residues ahead of the CDR3 end, with the missing end drawn from the germline J gene. Germline lookup yields CDR1 SQVTM and CDR2 ANQGSEA. This CDR3 is 13 amino acids long. Trimming removed 4 bases from V and 0 bases from J, with 9 bases in between.

This clone showed up many times. The read terminates 3 residues before the CDR3 end, so the remaining end is supplied by the germline J gene. This chain uses TRBV30 with TRBJ1-6, with 8 bases that match TRBD1. The V segment lost 2 bases and the J segment 6 bases; nucleotides outside the gene matches: 9. The germline gives CDR1 GTSNPN, CDR2 SVGIG (reference sequence). This CDR3 region has 16 residues. CDR3 in amino acids: CAWSQALTGANSPLHF. The CDR3 DNA, read in part, is TGTGCCTGGAGTCAAGCACTGACAGGGGCTAATTCACCC.

As regards this clone: Read coverage stops 3 residues before the CDR3 terminus; the germline J gene supplies the remainder. The chain joins TRBV5-1 to TRBJ2-3; D perhaps matches TRBD2 (6 bases). The V gene lost 6 bases and the J gene lost 2 bases, with 22 bases spanning the gap. Germline V CDR1 and CDR2: SGHRS, YFSETQ. This CDR3 has 17 residues. The CDR3 DNA, read in part, is TGCGCCAGCAACCCCTCCTCGGGACTGATATTCACAGATACG. This translates into CASNPSSGLIFTDT. The whole CDR3 region reads CASNPSSGLIFTDTQYF.

Only a few counts were recorded for this clone. The read ends 3 residues before the CDR3 terminus; that terminus is restored from the germline J gene. The J gene is TRBJ2-1, the V gene TRBV19, with 9 bases lining up with TRBD1. J gave up 4 bases and V 10 bases, and 5 bases lay outside the gene matches. The length of the CDR3 is 13 residues. Germline V lookup: CDR1 LNHDA, CDR2 SQIVND (reference sequence). The CDR3: CATRDRAYNEQFF. CDR3 DNA (partial): TGTGCCACCCGGGACAGGGCATACAATGAG.

With regard to this clone: Read data end 3 residues before the CDR3 end; the end is taken from the germline J gene. This rearrangement joins TRBV30 to TRBJ1-2; possibly TRBD1 for D (5 bases). The germline CDR1 and CDR2 sequences are GTSNPN and SVGIG (reference sequence). The CDR3 has 13 amino acids. V was cut by 0 bases and J by 7 bases, with 12 bases left in between. The CDR3 DNA, read in part, is TGTGCCTGGAGTGTACAAAGGGGATCTGGC. Translation gives CAWSVQRGSG. The full-length CDR3 reads as CAWSVQRGSGYTF. Complete variable domain (other parts from reference TRBV30 and TRBJ1-2): SQTIHQWPATLVQPVGSPLSLECTVEGTSNPNLYWYRQAAGRGLQLLFYSVGIGQISSEVPQNLSASRPQDRQFILSSKKLLLSDSGFYLCAWSVQRGSGYTFGSGTRLTVV.

This clone was counted many times. The DNA ends 3 residues before the CDR3 does, and the rest of the CDR3 is filled in from the germline J gene. The chain recombines TRBV29-1 with TRBJ2-1; 11 positions match TRBD1. Germline V gene lookup returns CDR1 SQVTM and CDR2 ANQGSEA. J lost 2 bases, V lost 7 bases, and 4 bases had no gene match. CDR3 length: 14 residues. The CDR3 bases that were read are TGCAGCGCTGGGACAGGGGGGGCCTACAATGAG. Protein product: CSAGTGGAYNE. The CDR3 in full is CSAGTGGAYNEQFF.

Remarks on this clone: Sequencing ends 3 residues short of the CDR3 end; the germline J gene provides the rest. The chain joins TRBV5-1 to TRBJ2-5; 9 bases are a match to TRBD1. V shed 5 bases, J shed 5 bases, and the junction held 7 bases outside the gene matches. This CDR3 has 14 amino acids. Germline assignment: CDR1 SGHRS and CDR2 YFSETQ. Incomplete CDR3 DNA: TGCGCCAGCAGTTATTACAGGGGGCAGGAGACC. Its protein product is CASSYYRGQET. The entire CDR3 sequence reads CASSYYRGQETQYF.

This clone was detected only a few times. The CDR3 reads CAWSRGGYEQYF. The CDR3 bases that were read are TGTGCCTGGAGTCGGGGGGGCTACGAG. The V gene is TRBV30, the J gene TRBJ2-7; 8 bases are a match to TRBD2. With the read ending 3 residues before the CDR3 end, the germline J gene is used to fill in that end. The CDR3 length is 12 residues. The J segment lost 3 bases and the V segment lost 2 bases, leaving 0 bases of the junction unmatched. In germline, CDR1 is GTSNPN, CDR2 SVGIG (reference sequence).

This clone was recorded a few times. CDR3: CASWGQGSYEQYF. Incomplete CDR3 DNA: TGTGCCAGCTGGGGACAGGGTTCCTACGAG. This chain links TRBV2 with TRBJ2-7, with 9 nucleotides matching TRBD1. Coverage ceases 3 residues before the CDR3 finishes, and the germline J gene fills in the end. V trimming: 8 bases; J trimming: 1 base; junction bases outside the gene matches: 3. CDR3 length: 13 residues. Germline V lookup: CDR1 SNHLY, CDR2 FYNNEI.

With regard to this clone: Read sequence stops 3 residues before the CDR3 end, and the germline J gene provides the missing end. V and J are TRBV19 and TRBJ1-2, with 8 bases that match TRBD1. Germline values: CDR1 LNHDA, CDR2 SQIVND (reference sequence). V lost 5 bases to trimming and J lost 3 bases; unmatched junction nucleotides: 14. The CDR3 consists of 17 residues. The CDR3 loop is CASSLATGADGDYGYTF. The CDR3 DNA, read in part, is TGTGCCAGTAGTCTGGCGACAGGGGCCGATGGGGACTATGGC.

About this clone: The CDR3 goes on 3 residues after the read ends, and that part is filled in from the germline J gene. This chain joins TRBV19 and TRBJ1-1; TRBD1 is a possible D gene (5 bases). This CDR3 is built from 13 residues. The V gene's germline CDR1 is LNHDA and CDR2 SQIVND (reference sequence). Trimming left V 9 bases short and J 2 bases short, with 13 bases between. CDR3 region: CASTPGLNTEAFF. The part of the CDR3 DNA that was read is TGTGCCAGCACTCCGGGACTAAACACTGAA.

This clone has a count of ten or more. The sequence runs out 3 residues before the end of the CDR3; the remainder is reconstructed from the germline J gene. V is TRBV7-3 and J is TRBJ1-2; D gene unclear. Looked up from germline, CDR1 is SGHTA and CDR2 is FQGTGA. There are 15 residues in the CDR3. Trimming removed 2 bases at V and 4 bases at J, with 14 bases between. The CDR3 loop reads CASSLGGGPGYGYTF. The sequenced part of the CDR3 DNA is TGTGCCAGCAGCTTAGGCGGCGGCCCTGGCTATGGC. Looking up the rest from reference TRBV7-3 and TRBJ1-2 gives the full variable domain: GAGVSQTPSNKVTEKGKYVELRCDPISGHTALYWYRQSLGQGPEFLIYFQGTGAADDSGLPNDRFFAVRPEGSVSTLKIQRTERGDSAVYLCASSLGGGPGYGYTFGSGTRLTVV.

As to this clone: The read terminates 3 residues ahead of where the CDR3 ends, so the germline J gene completes it. V is TRBV5-1 and J is TRBJ1-1; possible D gene TRBD1, 5 bases. The germline CDR1 and CDR2 sequences are SGHRS and YFSETQ. This CDR3 comprises 16 residues. The V and J ends lost 5 bases and 0 bases respectively, with 17 bases between them. The CDR3 is CASSGGANYMNTEAFF. The CDR3 bases that were read are TGCGCCAGCAGTGGAGGGGCCAACTATATGAACACTGAA.

This clone has just a few counts. The CDR3 is CASSLKSGTLYGYTF. Incomplete CDR3 DNA: TGTGCCAGCAGCTTAAAATCCGGGACACTCTATGGC. The chain uses TRBV5-6 and TRBJ1-2; D possibly corresponds to TRBD1 (6 bases). From the germline J gene comes the end of the CDR3, since the read stops 3 residues before it. Trimming stripped 2 bases from V and 4 bases from J, with 15 bases between. The CDR3 has 15 amino acids. Germline assignment: CDR1 SGHDT and CDR2 YYEEEE.

This clone was counted at least ten times. An end of the junction does not agree with germline; a read error may underlie this. The CDR3 is cut off 3 residues early in the read; its end comes from the germline J gene. This chain joins TRBV4-2 and TRBJ2-7; 9 nucleotides align to TRBD1. Germline V gene sequence: CDR1 LGHNA, CDR2 YNFKEQ. The CDR3 is 15 residues long. This CDR3 reads CASSFTGGAKDEQYF. Partial CDR3 DNA: TGCGCCAGCAGCTTTACAGGGGGCGCGAAGGACGAG.

Ten or more counts support this clone. Read data end 3 residues before the CDR3 end; the end is taken from the germline J gene. The J gene is TRBJ2-3, the V gene TRBV30; 11 bases agree with TRBD1. The ends lost 0 bases at V and 4 bases at J; junction bases unmatched: 6. CDR1 is GTSNPN and CDR2 is SVGIG in the germline V gene (reference sequence). The CDR3 is 16 residues long. This CDR3 is CAWSVLGTGGADTQYF. The DNA read from the CDR3 is TGTGCCTGGAGTGTACTAGGGACAGGGGGTGCAGATACG.

This clone was seen repeatedly, ten times or more. Read data end 3 residues before the CDR3 end; the end is taken from the germline J gene. This chain links TRBV7-2 with TRBJ2-7; D unclear. Trimming shortened V by 5 bases and J by 6 bases, and 8 bases separated the two germline ends. This CDR3 spans 11 amino acids. Per the germline V gene, CDR1 is SGHTA and CDR2 is FQGNSA. CDR3: CASSPPGEQYF. CDR3 DNA (partial): TGTGCCAGCAGCCCGCCGGGCGAG.

In its sample, this clone was seen many times. The CDR3 is CASSRDRAYEQYF. Incomplete CDR3 DNA: TGTGCCAGCAGTCGGGACAGGGCCTACGAG. The chain employs TRBV7-3 and TRBJ2-7; TRBD1 matches at 9 bases. From the germline J gene comes the end of the CDR3, since the read stops 3 residues before it. The germline V gene encodes CDR1 SGHTA and CDR2 FQGTGA. This CDR3 spans 13 amino acids. V shed 6 bases, J shed 2 bases, and the junction held 2 bases outside the gene matches.

As to this clone: The CDR3 goes on 3 residues after the read ends, and that part is filled in from the germline J gene. The J gene is TRBJ2-1, the V gene TRBV5-1; D is possibly TRBD1 (6 bases). This CDR3 has 15 amino acids. The germline gives CDR1 SGHRS, CDR2 YFSETQ. V was clipped by 0 bases and J by 5 bases, with 12 bases between them. The CDR3 here is CASSLEQGINNEQFF. CDR3 bases read: TGCGCCAGCAGCTTGGAACAGGGTATTAACAATGAG.

By frequency in the sample, this clone is medium-sized. Incomplete CDR3 DNA: TGCAGCGTTCTCGGTTCTGGGGCCAACGTC. It translates to CSVLGSGANV. The whole CDR3 sequence reads CSVLGSGANVLTF. V and J are TRBV29-1 and TRBJ2-6; D ambiguous. The read falls 3 residues short of the CDR3 end, and the missing part is taken from the germline J gene. The V gene lost 5 bases and the J gene lost 1 base, with 6 bases spanning the gap. This CDR3 is built from 13 residues. Germline V gene lookup returns CDR1 SQVTM and CDR2 ANQGSEA. Full variable domain (missing parts from reference TRBV29-1 and TRBJ2-6): SAVISQKPSRDICQRGTSLTIQCQVDSQVTMMFWYRQQPGQSLTLIATANQGSEATYESGFVIDKFPISRPNLTFSTLTVSNMSPEDSSIYLCSVLGSGANVLTFGAGSRLTVL.